These T cell receptor beta chains were read from a single sample in a study of regulatory T cells in long-lasting Graves disease. TCRdb analysed the multiplex PCR reads with MiXCR anew, one entry per CDR3 protein. This table holds roughly 470,000 distinct CDR3 sequences, 20% found once. This material consisted of peripheral blood mononuclear cells (PBMCs), taken when the disease was refractory, from a patient treated with antithyroid drugs. Every receptor here comes from a female donor with Graves disease. Each CDR3 is given with its conserved first and last residue. Each record gives: CDR3 protein, CDR3 DNA, J gene, clone size, V gene, D gene. D genes are given only for firm matches. Clone size is not always given. Where it is, it says once, few, many or a class for expanded clones.

CASSLAPRGPNEKLFF TGTGCCAGCAGCTTAGCGCCAAGGGGTCCGAATGAAAAACTGTTTTTT TRBJ1-4 few TRBV7-9 -
CAWTGNYGYTF TGTGCCTGGACAGGCAACTATGGCTACACCTTC TRBJ1-2 - TRBV30 -
CASSLGLAVRPHEQYF TGTGCCAGCAGCTTGGGGCTAGCGGTTAGGCCCCACGAGCAGTACTTC TRBJ2-7 - TRBV5-6 TRBD2
CSAPLGAGGGEQYF TGCAGTGCGCCCCTAGGGGCGGGAGGGGGCGAGCAGTACTTC TRBJ2-7 - TRBV20-1 TRBD2
CASSYSSVASFSYEQYF TGTGCCAGCAGTTACTCGAGTGTGGCTTCCTTCTCCTACGAGCAGTACTTC TRBJ2-7 few TRBV6-5 -
CASSLSVWQETQYF TGTGCCAGCAGCTTATCGGTGTGGCAAGAGACCCAGTACTTC TRBJ2-5 - TRBV7-2 -
CASSSPPGSSGNTIYF TGTGCCAGCAGTTCACCCCCCGGCAGCTCTGGAAACACCATATATTTT TRBJ1-3 - TRBV28 -
CASSLETGGDSPLHF TGTGCCAGCAGCTTGGAAACAGGGGGGGATTCACCCCTCCACTTT TRBJ1-6 many TRBV7-9 TRBD1
CSARDGGGGSNYGYTF TGCAGTGCTAGAGATGGGGGGGGAGGCTCAAACTATGGCTACACCTTC TRBJ1-2 once TRBV20-1 -
CASMPDWFAANQPQHF TGTGCCAGCATGCCTGATTGGTTTGCGGCTAATCAGCCCCAGCATTTT TRBJ1-5 - TRBV28 -
CASSSTGAVDETQYF TGTGCCAGCAGTTCAACAGGGGCGGTCGACGAGACCCAGTACTTC TRBJ2-5 many TRBV7-3 TRBD1
CSVGGLNTEAFF TGCAGCGTTGGGGGACTGAACACTGAAGCTTTCTTT TRBJ1-1 many TRBV29-1 -
CASSLWRQGFDEQYF TGTGCCAGCAGTTTATGGCGACAGGGCTTCGACGAGCAGTACTTC TRBJ2-7 many TRBV28 TRBD1
CAWGTTISGELFF TGTGCCTGGGGGACTACAATATCTGGGGAGCTGTTTTTT TRBJ2-2 few TRBV30 TRBD2
CASSSGPGRDTEAFF TGTGCCAGCAGTTCGGGACCGGGGCGGGACACTGAAGCTTTCTTT TRBJ1-1 many TRBV28 -
CASSESGQAEQYF TGTGCCAGCAGCGAGTCGGGACAGGCCGAGCAGTACTTC TRBJ2-7 many TRBV5-6 TRBD1
CASSFGNKSPSGELFF TGCGCCAGCAGCTTCGGTAATAAGTCCCCGTCCGGGGAGCTGTTTTTT TRBJ2-2 - TRBV11-2 -
CASSISVRVGQPQHF TGTGCCAGTAGTATATCGGTTCGGGTCGGGCAGCCCCAGCATTTT TRBJ1-5 few TRBV19 -
CASSYHSGRSYEQYF TGTGCCAGCAGTTACCATAGCGGGAGGTCCTACGAGCAGTACTTC TRBJ2-7 few TRBV6-5 TRBD2
CASSPSVVNEQFF TGTGCCAGCTCACCGTCGGTGGTCAATGAGCAGTTCTTC TRBJ2-1 few TRBV18 -
CASSPLGMNLKKLFF TGTGCCAGCAGCCCATTGGGGATGAATTTGAAAAAACTGTTTTTT TRBJ1-4 many TRBV27 -
CAWRFGGAGNTEAFF TGTGCCTGGAGATTTGGGGGCGCTGGGAACACTGAAGCTTTCTTT TRBJ1-1 - TRBV30 -
CAISPSNQPQHF TGTGCCATCAGCCCCAGCAATCAGCCCCAGCATTTT TRBJ1-5 many TRBV10-3 -
CASSSRADTQYF TGTGCCAGCAGTTCGAGGGCAGATACGCAGTATTTT TRBJ2-3 few TRBV28 -
CASSLGTFNEQFF TGTGCCAGCAGTCTAGGAACATTCAATGAGCAGTTCTTC TRBJ2-1 - TRBV6-2/TRBV6-3 -
CSARDRGFDEQFF TGCAGTGCCCGGGACAGGGGTTTCGATGAGCAGTTCTTC TRBJ2-1 once TRBV20-1 TRBD1
CASSLMEGTEAFF TGTGCCAGCAGCTTAATGGAGGGCACTGAAGCTTTCTTT TRBJ1-1 few TRBV27 -
CASSYRGSDGEPQHF TGTGCCAGCAGTTACAGGGGGTCAGATGGTGAGCCCCAGCATTTT TRBJ1-5 many TRBV6-2/TRBV6-3 -
CASSFLLAGGTYEQYF TGTGCCAGCAGTTTTCTACTAGCGGGAGGGACCTACGAGCAGTACTTC TRBJ2-7 many TRBV27 TRBD2
CAISESLHSVAEQYF TGTGCCATCAGTGAGTCGTTACACTCAGTAGCCGAGCAGTACTTC TRBJ2-7 many TRBV10-3 -
CSGRVGRGRTGELFF TGCAGCGGCCGTGTAGGCAGGGGGAGAACCGGGGAGCTGTTTTTT TRBJ2-2 - TRBV29-1 TRBD1
CSAYPTSGLCEQYF TGCAGTGCCTATCCGACTAGCGGCCTCTGCGAGCAGTACTTC TRBJ2-7 - TRBV20-1 TRBD2
CASRQSNRGPETQYF TGTGCCAGCAGGCAATCGAACAGGGGGCCGGAGACCCAGTACTTC TRBJ2-5 few TRBV27 TRBD1
CASSVGGYEDTEAFF TGTGCCAGCAGCGTAGGCGGTTATGAGGACACTGAAGCTTTCTTT TRBJ1-1 many TRBV9 -
CASSPLGYEQYF TGCGCCAGCAGCCCACTCGGCTACGAGCAGTACTTC TRBJ2-7 many TRBV28 -
CASSQDRLAGVNGELFF TGTGCCAGCAGCCAAGATAGGCTAGCGGGAGTGAACGGGGAGCTGTTTTTT TRBJ2-2 few TRBV3-1 TRBD2
CASSNDRGDEQYF TGTGCCAGCAGTAATGACAGGGGTGACGAGCAGTACTTC TRBJ2-7 many TRBV28 TRBD1
CASSGSQGFNTEAFF TGTGCCAGCAGTGGCTCACAGGGATTTAACACTGAAGCTTTCTTT TRBJ1-1 - TRBV6-2/TRBV6-3 -
CASTFPSSYEQYF TGTGCCAGCACCTTCCCGAGCTCCTACGAGCAGTACTTC TRBJ2-7 - TRBV5-5 -
CASSSFGRNQPQHF TGTGCCAGCAGTTCCTTCGGACGGAATCAGCCCCAGCATTTT TRBJ1-5 many TRBV28 -
CSAGWGTRQVDSPLHF TGCAGTGCCGGATGGGGGACCCGTCAGGTTGATTCACCCCTCCACTTT TRBJ1-6 many TRBV20-1 -
CAISEGQGGNQPQHF TGTGCCATCAGTGAGGGACAGGGTGGGAATCAGCCCCAGCATTTT TRBJ1-5 few TRBV10-3 TRBD1
CAWRTRDRGTGELFF TGTGCCTGGAGGACGCGGGACAGGGGCACCGGGGAGCTGTTTTTT TRBJ2-2 - TRBV30 TRBD1
CASSPLSGLDYEQYF TGTGCCAGCTCACCACTAAGCGGACTCGACTACGAGCAGTACTTC TRBJ2-7 few TRBV18 -
CASSLDRSEQYF TGTGCCAGCAGCTTAGACAGAAGCGAGCAGTACTTC TRBJ2-7 many TRBV7-2 -
CAIDLGSLAYGYTF TGTGCCATAGACCTGGGAAGCCTAGCCTATGGCTACACCTTC TRBJ1-2 many TRBV6-1 -
CASSPDIFNQPQHF TGTGCCAGCAGCCCAGACATATTCAATCAGCCCCAGCATTTT TRBJ1-5 many TRBV6-1 -
CASSAGQVDTEAFF TGTGCCAGCAGCGCGGGACAGGTAGACACTGAAGCTTTCTTT TRBJ1-1 many TRBV7-6 TRBD1
CASSDGGDYEQYF TGTGCCAGCAGCGATGGCGGGGACTACGAGCAGTACTTC TRBJ2-7 few TRBV7-9 -
CASRVDQSSYNEQFF TGCGCCAGCAGGGTCGACCAAAGCTCCTACAATGAGCAGTTCTTC TRBJ2-1 - TRBV5-1 -
CASSAVGLRKSDTQYF TGTGCCAGCAGTGCCGTGGGCTTGAGGAAATCAGATACGCAGTATTTT TRBJ2-3 - TRBV6-1 -
CASSYRTMYQNTEAFF TGTGCCAGCAGTTACCGGACAATGTATCAGAACACTGAAGCTTTCTTT TRBJ1-1 many TRBV6-2/TRBV6-3 -
CASSTPLEQYF TGTGCCAGCAGTACACCTTTAGAGCAGTACTTC TRBJ2-7 - TRBV27 -
CASSLALGANEKLFF TGTGCCAGCAGCTTAGCGTTAGGAGCTAATGAAAAACTGTTTTTT TRBJ1-4 few TRBV7-9 -
CASSRLPYSYEQYF TGTGCCAGCTCACGACTACCCTACTCCTACGAGCAGTACTTC TRBJ2-7 - TRBV18 -
CSARDYAATYEQYF TGCAGTGCTAGAGACTACGCGGCGACGTACGAGCAGTACTTC TRBJ2-7 few TRBV20-1 -
CASSTGTGRMNTEAFF TGTGCCAGCAGCACCGGGACAGGCCGAATGAACACTGAAGCTTTCTTT TRBJ1-1 many TRBV7-9 TRBD1
CASSYSGPVSEKLFF TGTGCCAGCAGTTATTCGGGCCCTGTTAGTGAAAAACTGTTTTTT TRBJ1-4 few TRBV6-5 -
CASSPGWSGYNEQFF TGTGCCAGCAGCCCCGGTTGGTCGGGGTACAATGAGCAGTTCTTC TRBJ2-1 - TRBV7-8 -